The T cell receptor (beta chain) described here comes from a study of CD8 T cells in ankylosing spondylitis. Scientists made TCR beta libraries using quantitative 5'-RACE with molecular barcodes. MiXCR was run by TCRdb on the 5' RACE reads, yielding one entry per CDR3 protein. Of about 100,000 distinct CDR3 sequences listed, 7.5% to 9% are singletons. The ends were cut back, 4 bases at V and 6 bases at J, with 10 bases in the middle. The CDR3 is 13 residues long. Germline lookup yields CDR1 MDHEN and CDR2 SYDVKM. A remark on this clonotype: Its specificity is not known. A much more abundant neighbour one base away suggests this may be a read error.

Broader study findings: Significant enrichment of disease-linked clones was reportedly seen in matched ankylosing spondylitis synovial fluid. Prior work had noted some motif variants in reactive arthritis blood and synovial fluid.

This TCR was sampled from a male donor with ankylosing spondylitis or in good health (not recorded which). The specimen was blood, either unsorted or a sorted T cell fraction (not recorded which). This sequence joins TRBV28 and TRBJ2-1, with D uncertain. CDR3 nucleotides: TGTGCCAGCAGTTCAGGCGTCAGCAATGAGCAGTTCTTC. Translating gives CASSSGVSNEQFF.